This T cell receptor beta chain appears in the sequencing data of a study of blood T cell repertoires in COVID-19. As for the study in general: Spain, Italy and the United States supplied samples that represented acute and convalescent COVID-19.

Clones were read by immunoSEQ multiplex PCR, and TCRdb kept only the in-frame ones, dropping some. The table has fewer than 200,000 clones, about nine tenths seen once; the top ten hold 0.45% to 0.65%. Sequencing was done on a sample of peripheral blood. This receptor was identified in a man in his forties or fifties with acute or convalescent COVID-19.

CDR3 sequence reads: CASSPRTSGGTNTGELFF. The CDR3 DNA is TGTGCCAGCTCACCACGGACTAGCGGGGGAACGAACACCGGGGAGCTGTTTTTT. The rearrangement joins TRBV18 to TRBJ2-2; 13 nucleotides match TRBD2. V gave up 1 base and J gave up 0 bases; unmatched junction bases: 2. The CDR3 spans 18 residues. Germline loops: CDR1 KGHSH, CDR2 LQKENI.